The next 30 T cell receptor beta chains were all read from a single sample in a study of post-analysis software for immune sequencing data. Findings and caveats of the study: Patients carried a handful of TRBV segments more frequently than controls did, and TRBV5-6, TRBV5-1 and TRBV20-1 were among them.

These receptors' targets are unknown. Every TCR beta cDNA library bore unique molecular identifiers. Via MiXCR, TCRdb re-called the PCR reads, giving one row per CDR3 protein. The data contain about 760,000 distinct CDR3 sequences, just under 30% of them singletons. Sequencing was carried out using blood. Receptors were obtained from a girl aged 5 to 17 with multiple sclerosis.

This clonotype was detected many times. The rearrangement joins TRBV29-1 to TRBJ2-7; 7 bases align to TRBD1. Germline values: CDR1 SQVTM, CDR2 ANQGSEA. The CDR3 has 15 residues. The CDR3 region is CRRTIYRDRTYEQYF. The DNA of the CDR3 is TGCAGACGGACAATATACCGGGACAGAACCTACGAGCAGTACTTC.

This clonotype was seen just once. A much larger clone lies a single base off, so this may be a read error. The rearrangement joins TRBV25-1 to TRBJ2-1; unclear D gene. V was trimmed by 10 bases and J by 7 bases, leaving 5 bases between them. CDR3 size: 9 residues. Germline V gene sequence: CDR1 MGHDK, CDR2 SYGVNS. The CDR3 sequence: CAITNEQFF. The CDR3 coding sequence is TGTGCCATCACGAATGAGCAGTTCTTC.

V usage is TRBV11-2 and J usage is TRBJ2-7, with 7 bases that match TRBD1. CDR3 length equals 12 residues. Germline V gene lookup returns CDR1 SGHAT and CDR2 FQNNGV. The V segment lost 4 bases and the J segment 9 bases; nucleotides outside the gene matches: 6. The CDR3 sequence is CASSSGRTGQYF. The CDR3 DNA reads as TGTGCCAGCAGCTCGGGACGGACAGGGCAGTACTTC.

This clonotype was recorded only once. With a much larger clone just one base away, this may be a read error. The chain couples TRBV29-1 to TRBJ2-6; TRBD1 agrees at 9 bases. The CDR3 sequence is 15 residues long. Germline V gives CDR1 SQVTM, CDR2 ANQGSEA. In DNA, the CDR3 is TGCAGCGTTGGGGACAGGGAGGCTGGGGCCAACGTCCGGACTTTC. Amino acids: CSVGDREAGANVRTF.

The table lists this clonotype with a few counts. CDR3 coding DNA: TGTGCCAGCAGTGACTTCCCGACAAATGAGCAGTTCTTC. This codes for CASSDFPTNEQFF. The genes are TRBV6-4 and TRBJ2-1; D is uncertain. Germline values: CDR1 MRHNA, CDR2 SNTAGT. The CDR3 is made up of 13 amino acids. V was clipped by 1 base and J by 7 bases, with 8 bases between them.

The chain joins TRBV3-1 to TRBJ2-3, with 8 bases lining up with TRBD2. The CDR3 totals 15 residues. Germline CDR1 and CDR2: LGHDT and YNNKEL (reference sequence). The trim removed 1 base at V and 4 bases at J, leaving 4 bases unmatched. The CDR3 sequence: CASSQASGRADTQYF. CDR3 bases: TGTGCCAGCAGCCAAGCGTCCGGGAGGGCAGATACGCAGTATTTT.

The chain has TRBV20-1 and TRBJ2-1; 12 nucleotides align to TRBD2. This CDR3 is built from 13 residues. The J segment lost 10 bases and the V segment lost 6 bases, leaving 7 bases of the junction unmatched. The germline V gene has CDR1 DFQATT and CDR2 SNEGSKA (reference sequence). The CDR3 sequence is CSAASGRAKEQFF. CDR3 DNA: TGCAGTGCCGCTAGCGGGAGGGCCAAAGAGCAGTTCTTC.

This clonotype was seen once. This chain joins TRBV6-2 or TRBV6-3 and TRBJ2-5, with D possibly TRBD1 on 6 matching bases. The DNA end is a closer match to TRBJ2-7, so the J assignment may be wrong. Germline V gives CDR1 MNHEY, CDR2 SVGEGT. The CDR3 spans 15 residues. Written as DNA, the CDR3 is TGTGCCAGCAGATCGAGGAGGACAGCCTCCTACGAGCAGTACTTC. Translated, it gives CASRSRRTASYEQYF.

Only a few counts were recorded for this clonotype. V usage is TRBV29-1 and J usage is TRBJ1-1; D ambiguous. Germline CDR1 is SQVTM and CDR2 is ANQGSEA. V lost 4 bases, J lost 0 bases, and 9 bases lay in between. The CDR3 consists of 13 residues. Written as DNA, the CDR3 is TGCAGCGTTGTGTGGCCAATGAACACTGAAGCTTTCTTT. Translated: CSVVWPMNTEAFF.

The gene calls are TRBV20-1 and TRBJ1-5; 9 bases are a match to TRBD1. The CDR3 spans 17 residues. Germline CDR1 is DFQATT and CDR2 is SNEGSKA (reference sequence). Trimming took 5 bases from V and 0 from J; bases not matched to a gene: 11. The CDR3 loop is CSALGQGGLYSNQPQHF. The CDR3 DNA sequence: TGCAGTGCTCTGGGACAGGGAGGCCTTTATAGCAATCAGCCCCAGCATTTT.

This chain connects TRBV5-4 to TRBJ2-4; 7 nucleotides line up with TRBD1. The germline V gene encodes CDR1 SGHNT and CDR2 YYREEE (reference sequence). The CDR3 totals 15 residues. V dropped 4 bases and J dropped 13; count of bases not matched to a gene: 17. This CDR3 is CASSPSGTAPGEQYF. The CDR3 nucleotides are TGTGCCAGCAGCCCCTCCGGGACAGCCCCTGGTGAGCAGTACTTC. Drawing the rest from reference TRBV5-4 and TRBJ2-4, the complete variable domain is ETGVTQSPTHLIKTRGQQVTLRCSSQSGHNTVSWYQQALGQGPQFIFQYYREEENGRGNFPPRFSGLQFPNYSSELNVNALELDDSALYLCASSPSGTAPGEQYFGAGTRLSVL.

V and J are TRBV9 and TRBJ2-5; 14 positions agree with TRBD2. Germline CDR1 SGDLS, CDR2 YYNGEE. J lost 2 bases, V lost 4 bases, and 7 bases had no gene match. CDR3 length: 17 amino acids. DNA of the CDR3: TGTGCCAGCAGCCCCGGACTAGCGGGAGGATGGCAAGAGACCCAGTACTTC. It yields the protein CASSPGLAGGWQETQYF. Together with reference TRBV9 and TRBJ2-5, the CDR3 gives the full variable domain: DSGVTQTPKHLITATGQRVTLRCSPRSGDLSVYWYQQSLDQGLQFLIQYYNGEERAKGNILERFSAQQFPDLHSELNLSSLELGDSALYFCASSPGLAGGWQETQYFGPGTRLLVL.

The V and J genes are TRBV6-1 and TRBJ2-7; the match to TRBD2 covers 10 bases. The junction had 10 bases not matched to a gene; V was cut back by 5 bases and J by 6 bases. This CDR3 has 15 residues. The germline gives CDR1 MNHNS, CDR2 SASEGT. The CDR3 DNA is TGTGCCAGCAGTTCCCAGGGACTAGCGATTCTCGAGCAGTACTTC. It codes for CASSSQGLAILEQYF.

This clonotype was found a few times. For the CDR3, the DNA is TGTGCCAGCAGCTGGTCCGGGACTAGCGGGAGCCCCGAGCAGTTCTTC. Translated: CASSWSGTSGSPEQFF. The chain combines TRBV7-9 with TRBJ2-1, with TRBD2 matching over 14 bases. Germline trimming cut 4 bases from V and 10 bases from J; bases unmatched to any gene: 9. Germline-derived CDR1 and CDR2 are SEHNR and FQNEAQ (reference sequence). This CDR3 has 16 residues. Full variable domain (missing parts from reference TRBV7-9 and TRBJ2-1): DTGVSQNPRHKITKRGQNVTFRCDPISEHNRLYWYRQTLGQGPEFLTYFQNEAQLEKSRLLSDRFSAERPKGSFSTLEIQRTEQGDSAMYLCASSWSGTSGSPEQFFGPGTRLTVL.

The chain uses TRBV9 and TRBJ1-2, with D possibly being TRBD1 (5 bases). Trimming shortened V by 3 bases and J by 4 bases, and 10 bases separated the two germline ends. Germline V gives CDR1 SGDLS, CDR2 YYNGEE. The CDR3 is 13 residues long. The chain's CDR3 is CASSAGRPYGYTF. In DNA form, the CDR3 reads TGTGCCAGCAGCGCGGGACGGCCCTATGGCTACACCTTC.

The table lists this clonotype with a count of one. CDR3 DNA: TGCGCCAGCAGCTTGGGGGACAGGGAACTCTCCTACAATGAGCAGTACTTC. It specifies CASSLGDRELSYNEQYF. The chain links TRBV5-1 to TRBJ2-7; 9 bases align to TRBD1. Germline CDR1 and CDR2: SGHRS and YFSETQ. This CDR3 has 17 residues. With V trimmed by 0 bases and J by 7 bases, 14 bases remained unmatched.

This clonotype turned up a few times. The chain recombines TRBV6-5 with TRBJ2-7, with a possible D match to TRBD1 (6 bases). The CDR3 spans 12 residues. The germline CDR1 and CDR2 sequences are MNHEY and SVGAGI. Trimming took 11 bases from V and 6 from J, leaving 17 bases between them. CDR3 residues: CAVRGRASEQYF. Here the CDR3 DNA reads TGTGCCGTCAGGGGAAGGGCCTCCGAGCAGTACTTC.

The CDR3 region is CSARDGVASTDTQYF. The CDR3 coding sequence is TGCAGTGCTAGAGATGGGGTAGCTTCCACAGATACGCAGTATTTT. The V gene is TRBV20-1, the J gene TRBJ2-3; D gene unclear. Germline V lookup: CDR1 DFQATT, CDR2 SNEGSKA (reference sequence). The length of the CDR3 is 15 residues. V gave up 0 bases and J gave up 2 bases, with 12 bases separating them.

This chain connects TRBV29-1 to TRBJ2-1, with TRBD1 matching over 8 bases. CDR3 length: 14 residues. The germline gives CDR1 SQVTM, CDR2 ANQGSEA. V gave up 3 bases and J gave up 6 bases; unmatched junction bases: 7. The CDR3: CSVDRTGIINEQFF. The CDR3, as DNA: TGCAGCGTTGACCGGACAGGGATAATCAATGAGCAGTTCTTC.

The genes are TRBV25-1 and TRBJ1-1; TRBD1 is a possible D gene (6 bases). This CDR3 comprises 14 residues. V dropped 1 base and J dropped 1 base, with 7 bases sitting between them. The germline V gene has CDR1 MGHDK and CDR2 SYGVNS. The CDR3 nucleotides are TGTGCCAGCAGTGAATCCAGGGGGAACACTGAAGCTTTCTTT. It codes for CASSESRGNTEAFF.

The chain employs TRBV24-1 and TRBJ2-2, with a tentative D call TRBD1 (5 bases). V was shortened by 3 bases and J by 0 bases, with 7 bases between the two germline ends. CDR1 and CDR2 (germline): KGHDR, SFDVKD. This CDR3 contains 15 residues. DNA of the CDR3: TGTGCCACCAGTGATAGACAGTCGAACACCGGGGAGCTGTTTTTT. This translates into CATSDRQSNTGELFF.

This clonotype has just a few counts. The J gene is TRBJ2-6, the V gene TRBV7-2; 7 bases line up with TRBD1. Germline CDR1 and CDR2: SGHTA and FQGNSA. The CDR3 has 18 amino acids. The ends lost 5 bases at V and 0 bases at J; junction bases unmatched: 10. The CDR3 region is CASSQTGTDFSGANVLTF. CDR3 sequence (DNA): TGTGCCAGCAGCCAAACCGGGACAGATTTCTCTGGGGCCAACGTCCTGACTTTC.

The genes are TRBV5-1 and TRBJ2-3; weak D call: TRBD1 (5 bases). This CDR3 is 16 amino acids long. From germline, CDR1 is SGHRS and CDR2 YFSETQ. V was trimmed by 5 bases and J by 0 bases, leaving 16 bases between them. CDR3 bases: TGCGCCAGCAGACAGGTAGCCCTTGAAAGCACAGATACGCAGTATTTT. Protein sequence: CASRQVALESTDTQYF.

The chain couples TRBV11-2 to TRBJ2-5; TRBD2 matches at 12 bases. Germline V gives CDR1 SGHAT, CDR2 FQNNGV. Germline trimming cut 1 base from V and 5 bases from J; bases unmatched to any gene: 8. CDR3 length equals 17 residues. The DNA of the CDR3 is TGTGCCAGCAGCTTAGGTCCTAGCGGGAGGGCGGGGGAGACCCAGTACTTC. As protein: CASSLGPSGRAGETQYF. Combining the CDR3 with reference TRBV11-2 and TRBJ2-5 gives the whole variable domain EAGVAQSPRYKIIEKRQSVAFWCNPISGHATLYWYQQILGQGPKLLIQFQNNGVVDDSQLPKDRFSAERLKGVDSTLKIQPAKLEDSAVYLCASSLGPSGRAGETQYFGPGTRLLVL.

DNA for the CDR3: TGTGCCAGCAGCTTAGCCCTACTAGCGGGAGCAGGAGATACGCAGTATTTT. Protein sequence: CASSLALLAGAGDTQYF. J is TRBJ2-3 and V is TRBV7-8; 11 bases fit TRBD2. The CDR3 sequence is 17 residues long. Germline V lookup: CDR1 SGHVS, CDR2 FQNEAQ. V was pared by 0 bases and J by 5 bases, with 7 bases of the junction left unmatched.

This clonotype was seen a handful of times. This chain joins TRBV9 and TRBJ2-3; 13 nucleotides match TRBD2. CDR1 SGDLS and CDR2 YYNGEE come from the germline V gene. Losses at the gene ends were 2 bases for V and 4 bases for J; bases not matched to a gene: 1. The CDR3 is made up of 15 amino acids. The DNA of the CDR3 is TGTGCCAGCAGCGTCGGACTAGCGGGGGCAGATACGCAGTATTTT. It encodes CASSVGLAGADTQYF.

This clonotype was observed at least ten times. Germline and junction disagree at one end, which may indicate a read error. The chain carries TRBV6-5 and TRBJ2-5; D remains unclear. Per germline, CDR1 MNHEY and CDR2 SVGAGI. This CDR3 has 11 residues. The CDR3 DNA follows: TGTGCCAGCAGCGATCAAGGGACCCAGTACTTC. Residues: CASSDQGTQYF.

In DNA form, the CDR3 reads TGTGCCAGCAGTTACTTGCAGGGAGGCGGTGAAAAACTGTTTTTT. As protein: CASSYLQGGGEKLFF. The chain has TRBV6-5 and TRBJ1-4; possible D gene TRBD1, 5 bases. This CDR3 region has 15 residues. Germline V CDR1 and CDR2: MNHEY, SVGAGI. Trimming stripped 1 base from V and 7 bases from J, with 13 bases between.

This clonotype was detected ten times or more. The chain recombines TRBV29-1 with TRBJ2-5, with D unresolved. Per the germline V gene, CDR1 is SQVTM and CDR2 is ANQGSEA. There are 13 residues in the CDR3. V dropped 7 bases and J dropped 0 bases, with 12 bases sitting between them. CDR3 nucleotides: TGCAGCGCCGAGGCGCCGTACCAAGAGACCCAGTACTTC. As protein: CSAEAPYQETQYF.

CDR3 region: CASCDATDTQYF. CDR3 sequence (DNA): TGTGCCAGCTGCGATGCAACAGATACGCAGTATTTT. The chain has TRBV6-2 or TRBV6-3 and TRBJ2-3; D remains ambiguous. The germline V gene encodes CDR1 MNHEY and CDR2 SVGEGT. V lost 8 bases to trimming and J lost 3 bases, with 9 bases between them. CDR3 length: 12 residues.